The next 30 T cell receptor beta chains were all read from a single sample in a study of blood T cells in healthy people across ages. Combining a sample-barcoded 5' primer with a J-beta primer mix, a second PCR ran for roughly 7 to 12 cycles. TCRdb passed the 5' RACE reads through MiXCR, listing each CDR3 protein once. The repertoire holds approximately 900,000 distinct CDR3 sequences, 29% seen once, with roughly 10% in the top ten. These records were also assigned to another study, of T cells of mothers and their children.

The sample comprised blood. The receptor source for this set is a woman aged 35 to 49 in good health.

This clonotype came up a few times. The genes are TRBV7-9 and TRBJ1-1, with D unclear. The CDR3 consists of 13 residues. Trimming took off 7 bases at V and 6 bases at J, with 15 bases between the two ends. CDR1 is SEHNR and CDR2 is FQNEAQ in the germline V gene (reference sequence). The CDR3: CASTKVGVPEAFF. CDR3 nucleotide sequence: TGTGCCAGCACCAAGGTCGGGGTCCCTGAAGCTTTCTTT.

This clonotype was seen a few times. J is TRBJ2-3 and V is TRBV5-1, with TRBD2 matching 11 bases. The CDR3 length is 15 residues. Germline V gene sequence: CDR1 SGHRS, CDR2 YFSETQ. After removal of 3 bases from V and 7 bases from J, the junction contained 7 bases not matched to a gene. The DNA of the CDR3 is TGCGCCAGCAGCTCCCCTAGCGGGGGGAAGAATACGCAGTATTTT. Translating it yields CASSSPSGGKNTQYF.

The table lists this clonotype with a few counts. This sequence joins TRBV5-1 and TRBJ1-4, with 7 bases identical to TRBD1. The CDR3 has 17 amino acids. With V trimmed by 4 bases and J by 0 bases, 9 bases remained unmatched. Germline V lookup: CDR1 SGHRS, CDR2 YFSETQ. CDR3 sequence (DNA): TGCGCCAGCAGCCAGAGGGACAGCCGCTCAACTAATGAAAAACTGTTTTTT. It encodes CASSQRDSRSTNEKLFF.

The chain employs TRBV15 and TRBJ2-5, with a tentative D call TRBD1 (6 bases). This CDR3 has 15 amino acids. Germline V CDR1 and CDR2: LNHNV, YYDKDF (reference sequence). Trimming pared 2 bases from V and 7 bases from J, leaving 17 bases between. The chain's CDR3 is CATSRPDRRRVTQYF. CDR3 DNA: TGTGCCACCAGCAGACCCGACAGGCGTAGGGTGACCCAGTACTTC.

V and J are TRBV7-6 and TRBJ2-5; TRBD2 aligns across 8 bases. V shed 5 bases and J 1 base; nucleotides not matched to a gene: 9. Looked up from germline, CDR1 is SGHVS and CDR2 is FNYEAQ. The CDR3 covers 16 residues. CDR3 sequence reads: CASSPLLAGGQETQYF. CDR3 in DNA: TGTGCCAGCAGCCCCCTCCTAGCGGGCGGCCAAGAGACCCAGTACTTC. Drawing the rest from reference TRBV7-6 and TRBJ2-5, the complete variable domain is GAGVSQSPRYKVTKRGQDVALRCDPISGHVSLYWYRQALGQGPEFLTYFNYEAQQDKSGLPNDRFSAERPEGSISTLTIQRTEQRDSAMYRCASSPLLAGGQETQYFGPGTRLLVL.

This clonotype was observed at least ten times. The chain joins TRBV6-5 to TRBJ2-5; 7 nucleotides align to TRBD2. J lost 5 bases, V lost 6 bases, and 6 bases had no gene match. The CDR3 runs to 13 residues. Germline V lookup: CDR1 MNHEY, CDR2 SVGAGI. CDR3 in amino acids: CASRKSGEETQYF. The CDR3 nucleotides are TGTGCCAGCAGAAAGAGCGGGGAGGAGACCCAGTACTTC.

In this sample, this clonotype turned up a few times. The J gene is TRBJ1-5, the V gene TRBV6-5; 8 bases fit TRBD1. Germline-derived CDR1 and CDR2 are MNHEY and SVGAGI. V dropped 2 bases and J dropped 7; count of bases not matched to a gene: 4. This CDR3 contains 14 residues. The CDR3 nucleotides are TGTGCCAGCAGTTACAGCGACAGGGGACAGCCCCAGCATTTT. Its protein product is CASSYSDRGQPQHF.

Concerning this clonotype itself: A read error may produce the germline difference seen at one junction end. CDR3 loop: CASSLAAGYGDTF. DNA for the CDR3: TGTGCCAGCAGCTTAGCGGCAGGGTATGGCGACACCTTC. V gene TRBV11-1 combines with J gene TRBJ1-2; tentatively, D is TRBD1 (5 bases). The V gene's germline CDR1 is SGHAT and CDR2 FQDESV (reference sequence). The CDR3 extends over 13 amino acids.

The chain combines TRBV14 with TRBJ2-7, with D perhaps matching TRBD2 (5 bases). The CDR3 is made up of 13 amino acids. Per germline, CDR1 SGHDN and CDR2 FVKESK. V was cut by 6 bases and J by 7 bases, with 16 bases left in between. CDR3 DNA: TGTGCCAGCAGAGAGGGCCTGGTGGGTGAGCAGTACTTC. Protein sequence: CASREGLVGEQYF.

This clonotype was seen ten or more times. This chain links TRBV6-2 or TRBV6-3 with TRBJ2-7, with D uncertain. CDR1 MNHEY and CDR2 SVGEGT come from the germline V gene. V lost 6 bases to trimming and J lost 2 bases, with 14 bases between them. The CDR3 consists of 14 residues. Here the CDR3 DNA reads TGTGCCAGCAGAAACGGTGTTTCCACCTACGAGCAGTACTTC. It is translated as CASRNGVSTYEQYF.

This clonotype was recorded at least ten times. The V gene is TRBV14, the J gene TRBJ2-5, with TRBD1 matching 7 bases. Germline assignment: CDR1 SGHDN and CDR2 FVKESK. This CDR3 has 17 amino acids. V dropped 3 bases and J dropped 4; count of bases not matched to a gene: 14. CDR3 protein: CASSHQTGSKLRETQYF. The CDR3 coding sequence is TGTGCCAGCAGCCACCAGACAGGGTCGAAACTTCGAGAGACCCAGTACTTC.

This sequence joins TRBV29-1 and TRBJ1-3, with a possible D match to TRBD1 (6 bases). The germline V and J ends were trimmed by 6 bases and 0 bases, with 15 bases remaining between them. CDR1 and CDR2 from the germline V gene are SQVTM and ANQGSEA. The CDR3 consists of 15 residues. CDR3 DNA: TGCAGCGTAGGGGGACACCCTCTCTCTGGAAACACCATATATTTT. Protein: CSVGGHPLSGNTIYF.

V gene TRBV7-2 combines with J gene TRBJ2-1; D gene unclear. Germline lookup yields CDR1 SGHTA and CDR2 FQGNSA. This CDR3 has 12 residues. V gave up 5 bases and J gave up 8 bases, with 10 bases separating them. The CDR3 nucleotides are TGTGCCAGCAGCACCCCATGGGATGAGCAGTTCTTC. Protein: CASSTPWDEQFF.

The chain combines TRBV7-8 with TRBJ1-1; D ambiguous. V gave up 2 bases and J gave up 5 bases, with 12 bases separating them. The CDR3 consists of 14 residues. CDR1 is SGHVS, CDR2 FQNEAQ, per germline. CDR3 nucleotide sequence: TGTGCCAGCAGCTTAAACTTGGGAGCGACTGAAGCTTTCTTT. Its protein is CASSLNLGATEAFF.

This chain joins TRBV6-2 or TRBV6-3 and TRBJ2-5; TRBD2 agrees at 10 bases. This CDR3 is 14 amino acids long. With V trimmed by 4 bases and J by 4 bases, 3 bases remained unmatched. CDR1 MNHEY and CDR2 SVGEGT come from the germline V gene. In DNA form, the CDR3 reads TGTGCCAGCAGTTTTCAGCGGGGGGGAGAGACCCAGTACTTC. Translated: CASSFQRGGETQYF.

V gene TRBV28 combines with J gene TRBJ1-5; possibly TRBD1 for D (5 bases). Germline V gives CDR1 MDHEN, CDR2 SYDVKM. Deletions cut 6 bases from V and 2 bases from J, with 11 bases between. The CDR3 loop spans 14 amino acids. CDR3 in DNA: TGTGCCAGCAGCCAGGGTGATGGCAATCAGCCCCAGCATTTT. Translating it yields CASSQGDGNQPQHF.

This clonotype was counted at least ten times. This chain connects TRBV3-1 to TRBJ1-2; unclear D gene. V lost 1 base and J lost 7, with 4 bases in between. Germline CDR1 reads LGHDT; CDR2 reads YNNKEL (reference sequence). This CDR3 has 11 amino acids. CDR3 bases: TGTGCCAGCAGCCAAGGGGGTGGCTACACCTTC. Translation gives CASSQGGGYTF.

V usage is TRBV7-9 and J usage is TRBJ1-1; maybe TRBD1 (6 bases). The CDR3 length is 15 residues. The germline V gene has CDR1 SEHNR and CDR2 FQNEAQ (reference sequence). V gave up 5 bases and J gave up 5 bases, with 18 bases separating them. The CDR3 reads CASSTNRDVGTEAFF. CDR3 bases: TGTGCCAGCAGCACAAACAGGGATGTAGGAACTGAAGCTTTCTTT.

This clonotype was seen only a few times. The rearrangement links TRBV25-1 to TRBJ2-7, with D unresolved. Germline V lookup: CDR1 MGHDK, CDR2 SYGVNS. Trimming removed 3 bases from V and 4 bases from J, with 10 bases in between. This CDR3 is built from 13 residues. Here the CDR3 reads CASSDPDLYEQYF. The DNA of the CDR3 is TGTGCCAGCAGTGATCCGGACCTTTACGAGCAGTACTTC.

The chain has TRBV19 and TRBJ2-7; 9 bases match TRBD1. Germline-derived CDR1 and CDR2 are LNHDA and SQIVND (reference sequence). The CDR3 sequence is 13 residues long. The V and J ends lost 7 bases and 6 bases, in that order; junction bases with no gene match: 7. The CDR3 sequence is CASTQDRGGEQYF. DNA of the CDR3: TGTGCCAGTACCCAGGACAGGGGTGGCGAGCAGTACTTC.

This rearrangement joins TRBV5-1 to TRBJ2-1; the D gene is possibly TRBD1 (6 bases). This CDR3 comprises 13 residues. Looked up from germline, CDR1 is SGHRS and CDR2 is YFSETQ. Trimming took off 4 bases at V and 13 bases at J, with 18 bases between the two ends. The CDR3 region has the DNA TGCGCCAGCAGCCAAATACAGGGTCAAGGTCAGTTCTTC. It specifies CASSQIQGQGQFF.

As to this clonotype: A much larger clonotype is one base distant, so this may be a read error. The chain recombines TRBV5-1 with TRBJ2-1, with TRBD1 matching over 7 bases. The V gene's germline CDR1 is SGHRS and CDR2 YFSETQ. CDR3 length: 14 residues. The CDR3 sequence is CASSLRQGSNQQFF. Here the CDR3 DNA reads TGCGCCAGCAGCTTGCGACAGGGCAGCAATCAGCAGTTCTTC. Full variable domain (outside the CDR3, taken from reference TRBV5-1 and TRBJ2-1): KAGVTQTPRYLIKTRGQQVTLSCSPISGHRSVSWYQQTPGQGLQFLFEYFSETQRNKGNFPGRFSGRQFSNSRSEMNVSTLELGDSALYLCASSLRQGSNQQFFGPGTRLTVL.

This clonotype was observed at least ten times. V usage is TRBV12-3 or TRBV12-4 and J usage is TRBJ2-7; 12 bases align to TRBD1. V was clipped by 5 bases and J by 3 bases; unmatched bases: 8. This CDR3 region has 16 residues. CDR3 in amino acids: CASSTRDRGHIYEQYF. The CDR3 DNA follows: TGTGCCAGCAGTACCAGGGACAGGGGGCATATCTACGAGCAGTACTTC.

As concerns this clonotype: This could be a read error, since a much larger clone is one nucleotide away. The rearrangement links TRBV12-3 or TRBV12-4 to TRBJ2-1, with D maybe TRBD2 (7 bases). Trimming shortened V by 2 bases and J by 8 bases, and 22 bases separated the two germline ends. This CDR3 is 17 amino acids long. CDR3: CASSLQRWGRGVYEQFF. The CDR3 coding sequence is TGTGCCAGCAGTTTACAGCGTTGGGGGAGGGGGGTGTATGAGCAGTTCTTC.

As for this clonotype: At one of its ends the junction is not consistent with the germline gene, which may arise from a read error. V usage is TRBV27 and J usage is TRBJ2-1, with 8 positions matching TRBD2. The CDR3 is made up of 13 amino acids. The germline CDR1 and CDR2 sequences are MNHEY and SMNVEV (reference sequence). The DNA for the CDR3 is TGTACCAGCAGTCCGGGGGGGCCGAATGAGCAGTTCTTC. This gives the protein CTSSPGGPNEQFF.

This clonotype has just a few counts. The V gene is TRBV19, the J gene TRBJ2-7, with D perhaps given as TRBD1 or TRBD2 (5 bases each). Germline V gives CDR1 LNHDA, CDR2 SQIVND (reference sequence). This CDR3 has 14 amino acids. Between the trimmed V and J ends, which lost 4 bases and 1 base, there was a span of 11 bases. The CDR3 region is CASSTRDGSYEQYF. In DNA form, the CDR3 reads TGTGCCAGTAGTACCCGGGACGGTTCCTACGAGCAGTACTTC.

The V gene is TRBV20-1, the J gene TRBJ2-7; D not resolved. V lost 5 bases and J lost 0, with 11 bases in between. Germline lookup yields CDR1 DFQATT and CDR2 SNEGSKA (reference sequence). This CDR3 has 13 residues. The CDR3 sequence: CSAGLPFSYEQYF. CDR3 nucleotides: TGCAGTGCTGGTCTACCTTTCTCCTACGAGCAGTACTTC.

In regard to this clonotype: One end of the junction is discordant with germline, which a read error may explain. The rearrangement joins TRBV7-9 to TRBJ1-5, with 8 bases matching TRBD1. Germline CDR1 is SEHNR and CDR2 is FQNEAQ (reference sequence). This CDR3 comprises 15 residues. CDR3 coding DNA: TGTGCCAGCGGCTTAGCCGCAGGGGGCGATCAGCCCCAGCATTTT. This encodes CASGLAAGGDQPQHF.

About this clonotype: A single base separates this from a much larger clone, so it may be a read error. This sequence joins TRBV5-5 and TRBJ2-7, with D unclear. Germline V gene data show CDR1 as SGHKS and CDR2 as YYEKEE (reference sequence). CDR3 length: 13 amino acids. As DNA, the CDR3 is TGTGCCGGCAGTTTGACTCCCTCCTACGAGCAGTACTTC. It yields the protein CAGSLTPSYEQYF. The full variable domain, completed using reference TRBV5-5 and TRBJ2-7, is DAGVTQSPTHLIKTRGQQVTLRCSPISGHKSVSWYQQVLGQGPQFIFQYYEKEERGRGNFPDRFSARQFPNYSSELNVNALLLGDSALYLCAGSLTPSYEQYFGPGTRLTVT.

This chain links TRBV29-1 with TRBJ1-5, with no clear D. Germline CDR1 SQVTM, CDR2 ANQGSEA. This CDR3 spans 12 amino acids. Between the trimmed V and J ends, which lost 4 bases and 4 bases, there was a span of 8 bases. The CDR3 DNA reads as TGCAGCGTTGGGGCAAAAAATCAGCCCCAGCATTTT. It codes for CSVGAKNQPQHF.